This T cell receptor beta chain came from a study of blood T cell repertoires in COVID-19. Study-wide background: The study drew acute and convalescent COVID-19 samples from the United States, Italy and Spain. The cDNA or gDNA used as material had been derived from T cells, B-cell-depleted T cells, or PBMCs.

This clone was detected a few times. CDR3 length: 13 residues. V was clipped by 6 bases and J by 1 base, with 10 bases between them. Authors' data handling: Reference gene primer amplification gave nucleated cell count estimates. The repertoire was sequenced with immunoSEQ multiplex PCR; TCRdb's copy has only in-frame clones and lacks some. Clonal size and the V and J genes are those of that table, whereas D and trimming came from the DNA. The table includes about 220,000 clones, more than 65% detected once. The rearrangement joins TRBV12-3 or TRBV12-4 to TRBJ2-7; possible D gene TRBD1, 5 bases. This receptor was identified in a woman in her 30s who had recovered from COVID-19. Sequenced material: peripheral blood. Here the CDR3 DNA reads TGTGCCAGCAGCCCTTCAGGGTCCTACGAGCAGTACTTC. This translates into CASSPSGSYEQYF.